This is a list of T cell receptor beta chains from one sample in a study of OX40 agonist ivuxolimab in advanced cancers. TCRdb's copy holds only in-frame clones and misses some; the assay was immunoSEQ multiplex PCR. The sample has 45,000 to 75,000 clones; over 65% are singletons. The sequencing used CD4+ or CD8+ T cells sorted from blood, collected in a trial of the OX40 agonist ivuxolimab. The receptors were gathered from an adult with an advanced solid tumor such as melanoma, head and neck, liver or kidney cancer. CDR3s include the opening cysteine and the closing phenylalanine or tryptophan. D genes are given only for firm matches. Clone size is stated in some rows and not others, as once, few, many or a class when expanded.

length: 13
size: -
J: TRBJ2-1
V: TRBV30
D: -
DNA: TGTGCCTCAAGACAGGACATCTACAATGAGCAGTTCTTC
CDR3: CASRQDIYNEQFF

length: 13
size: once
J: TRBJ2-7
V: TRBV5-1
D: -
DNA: TGCGCCAGCTCCTGGGTCGTTGGTTCCGAGCAGTACTTC
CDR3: CASSWVVGSEQYF

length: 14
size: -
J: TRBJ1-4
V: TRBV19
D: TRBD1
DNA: TGTGCCAGTAGTTTCGACAGGGAAGGCGTGAAACTGTTTTTT
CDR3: CASSFDREGVKLFF

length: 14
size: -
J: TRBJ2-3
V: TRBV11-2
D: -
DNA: TGTGCCAGCAGCCGGCTCTGGGGCACAGATACGCAGTATTTT
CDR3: CASSRLWGTDTQYF

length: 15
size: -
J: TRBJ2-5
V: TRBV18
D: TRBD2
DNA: TGTGCCAGCTCAATAAGAGCGGGAGTTGCAGAGACCCAGTACTTC
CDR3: CASSIRAGVAETQYF

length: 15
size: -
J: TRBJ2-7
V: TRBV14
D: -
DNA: TGTGCCAGCAGCCACCGCCAGGGCGGATCCTACGAGCAGTACTTC
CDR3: CASSHRQGGSYEQYF

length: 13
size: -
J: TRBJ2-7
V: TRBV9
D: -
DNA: TGTGCCAGCAGCCCCCCAAGTACCTACGAGCAGTACTTC
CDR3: CASSPPSTYEQYF

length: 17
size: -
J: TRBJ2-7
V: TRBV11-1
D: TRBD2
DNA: TGTGCCAGCAGCTTAGCTTCCGACTCGCGGGAGAGCTACGAGCAGTACTTC
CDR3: CASSLASDSRESYEQYF

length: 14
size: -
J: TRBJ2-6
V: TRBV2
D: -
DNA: TGTGCCAGCTCCTTGACAGGAGGGGCCAACGTCCTGACTTTC
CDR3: CASSLTGGANVLTF

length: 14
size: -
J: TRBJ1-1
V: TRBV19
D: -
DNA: TGTGCCAGTAGTACCGGAGGGGATGCCACTGAAGCTTTCTTT
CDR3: CASSTGGDATEAFF

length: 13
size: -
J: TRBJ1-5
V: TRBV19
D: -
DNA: TGTGCCAGTAGTCGGGACAGCAATCAGCCCCAGCATTTT
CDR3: CASSRDSNQPQHF

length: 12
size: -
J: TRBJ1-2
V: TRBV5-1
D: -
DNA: TGCGCCAGCAGCTTGGGTCTATATGGCTACACCTTC
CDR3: CASSLGLYGYTF

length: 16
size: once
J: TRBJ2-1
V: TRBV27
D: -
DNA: TGTGCCAGCAGCTCTTTGCGGGGCCAGAACTACAATGAGCAGTTCTTC
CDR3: CASSSLRGQNYNEQFF

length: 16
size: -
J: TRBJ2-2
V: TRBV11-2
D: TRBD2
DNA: TGTGCCAGCAGCCGCGGGGAGGGTCGTAACACCGGGGAGCTGTTTTTT
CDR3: CASSRGEGRNTGELFF

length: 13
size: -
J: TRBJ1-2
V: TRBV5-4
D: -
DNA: TGTGCCAGCAGCTTGGGGGAATTCTATGGCTACACCTTC
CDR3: CASSLGEFYGYTF

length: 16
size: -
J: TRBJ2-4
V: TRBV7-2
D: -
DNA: TGTGCCAGCAGCTTAGGCGTAGGAGGGGGGGCAAACATTCAGTACTTC
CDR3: CASSLGVGGGANIQYF

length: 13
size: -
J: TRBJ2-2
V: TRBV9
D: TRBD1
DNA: TGTGCCAGACTTACAGGGGAAGGCGGGGAGCTGTTTTTT
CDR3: CARLTGEGGELFF

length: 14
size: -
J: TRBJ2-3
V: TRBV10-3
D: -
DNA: TGTGCCATCAAGAGGGGGTTTGGCACAGATACGCAGTATTTT
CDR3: CAIKRGFGTDTQYF

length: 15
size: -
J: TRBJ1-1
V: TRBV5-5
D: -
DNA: TGTGCCAGCAGCATAATGACACTGCAAAACACTGAAGCTTTCTTT
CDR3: CASSIMTLQNTEAFF

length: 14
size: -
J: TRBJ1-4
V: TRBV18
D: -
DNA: TGTGCCAGCTCACCGAACTCCGATTCGGAAAAACTGTTTTTT
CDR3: CASSPNSDSEKLFF

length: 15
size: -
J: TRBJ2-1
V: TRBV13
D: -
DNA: TGTGCCAGCAGCGCATGGACAACTCAGGGAGCGGTGCAGTTCTTC
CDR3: CASSAWTTQGAVQFF

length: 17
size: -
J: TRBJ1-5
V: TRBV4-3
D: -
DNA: TGCGCCAGCAGCCAAGCTCTCGGCAGGGGCTCGTATCAGCCCCAGCATTTT
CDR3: CASSQALGRGSYQPQHF

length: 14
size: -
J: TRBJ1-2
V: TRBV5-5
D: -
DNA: TGTGCCAGCAGCTTGGCCGAATATCGCTATGGCTACACCTTC
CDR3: CASSLAEYRYGYTF

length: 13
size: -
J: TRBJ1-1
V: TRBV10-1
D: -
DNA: TGCGCCAGCAGAGAAACTGCGGTCTCTGAAGCTTTCTTT
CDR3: CASRETAVSEAFF

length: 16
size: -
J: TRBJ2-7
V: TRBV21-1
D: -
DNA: TGTGCCAGCAGCAAAGACAGAGCGGGAGGAACTTACGAGCAGTACTTC
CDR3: CASSKDRAGGTYEQYF

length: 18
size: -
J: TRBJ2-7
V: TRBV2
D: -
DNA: TGTGCCAGCAGCACGGTAGCGACTCGAGGAGGGATTTCCTACGAGCAGTACTTC
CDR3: CASSTVATRGGISYEQYF

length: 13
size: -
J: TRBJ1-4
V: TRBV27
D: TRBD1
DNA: TGTGCCAGCACCACAGGGGCAGAAGGAAAACTGTTTTTT
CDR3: CASTTGAEGKLFF

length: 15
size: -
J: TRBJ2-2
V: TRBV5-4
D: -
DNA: TGTGCCAGCAGTCCCGGGCGTTCGAACACCGGGGAGCTGTTTTTT
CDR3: CASSPGRSNTGELFF